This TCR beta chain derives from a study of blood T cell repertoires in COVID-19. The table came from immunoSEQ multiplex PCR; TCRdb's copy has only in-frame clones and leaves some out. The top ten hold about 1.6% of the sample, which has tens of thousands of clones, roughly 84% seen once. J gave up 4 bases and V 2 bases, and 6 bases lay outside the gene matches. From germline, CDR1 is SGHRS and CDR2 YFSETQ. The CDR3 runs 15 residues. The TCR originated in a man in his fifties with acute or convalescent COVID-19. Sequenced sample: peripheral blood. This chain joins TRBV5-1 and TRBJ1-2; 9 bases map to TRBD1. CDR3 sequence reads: CASSLAGQGTYGYTF. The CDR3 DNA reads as TGCGCCAGCAGCTTAGCCGGACAGGGGACCTATGGCTACACCTTC. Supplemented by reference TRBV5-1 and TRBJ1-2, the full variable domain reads KAGVTQTPRYLIKTRGQQVTLSCSPISGHRSVSWYQQTPGQGLQFLFEYFSETQRNKGNFPGRFSGRQFSNSRSEMNVSTLELGDSALYLCASSLAGQGTYGYTFGSGTRLTVV.